The present entry profiles one TCR beta chain with its context. Clones were sequenced by immunoSEQ multiplex PCR, and TCRdb holds only the in-frame ones, with some missing. Seen here are roughly 220,000 clones, around 88% observed once, and the top ten hold around 15%. Across about two dozen US areas, participants ranged in age from about 18 to 100 years. Donors were grouped by their self-reported clinical history. The data belong to a study of blood T cell repertoires in COVID-19. V lost 7 bases and J lost 0, with 12 bases in between. The CDR3 is 14 residues long. Looked up from germline, CDR1 is SNHLY and CDR2 is FYNNEI.

This TCR was recovered from a woman between 45 and 60 years old with acute COVID-19. The chain links TRBV2 to TRBJ1-1; maybe TRBD1 (5 bases). Sequenced: PBMCs or T cells enriched from blood (not recorded which). CDR3 in DNA: TGTGCCAGCATGACAGATACTATGAACACTGAAGCTTTCTTT. It yields the protein CASMTDTMNTEAFF.